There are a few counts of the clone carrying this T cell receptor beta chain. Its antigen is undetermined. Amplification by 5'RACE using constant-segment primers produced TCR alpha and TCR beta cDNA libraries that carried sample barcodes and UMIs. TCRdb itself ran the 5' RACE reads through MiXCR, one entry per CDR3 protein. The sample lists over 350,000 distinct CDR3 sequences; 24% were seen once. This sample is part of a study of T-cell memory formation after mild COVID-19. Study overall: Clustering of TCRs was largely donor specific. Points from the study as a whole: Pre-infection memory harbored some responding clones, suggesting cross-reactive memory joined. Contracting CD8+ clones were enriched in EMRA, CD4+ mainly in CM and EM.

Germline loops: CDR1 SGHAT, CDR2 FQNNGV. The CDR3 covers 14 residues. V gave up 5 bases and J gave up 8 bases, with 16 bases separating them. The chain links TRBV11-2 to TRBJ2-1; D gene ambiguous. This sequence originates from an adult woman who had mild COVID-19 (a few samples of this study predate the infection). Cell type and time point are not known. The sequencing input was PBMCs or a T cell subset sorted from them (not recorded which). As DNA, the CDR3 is TGTGCCAGCAGCCCCCGGTCCAGTCCCGATGAGCAGTTCTTC. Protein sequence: CASSPRSSPDEQFF.